Presented here are 10 T cell receptor beta chains from one specimen sequenced in a study of blood T cell repertoires in COVID-19. The method was immunoSEQ multiplex PCR; TCRdb's version includes in-frame clones alone and lacks a portion of them. The table records some 130,000 clones, roughly 84% of them present only once. Specimen: PBMCs or T cells enriched from blood (not recorded which). Receptor source: a man aged 35 to 55 with acute COVID-19.

As for this clone: Sequence at one end of the junction differs from germline and may be a read error. The V and J genes are TRBV7-9 and TRBJ1-1; D remains unclear. The CDR3 runs to 11 residues. CDR1 is SEHNR, CDR2 FQNEAQ, per germline (reference sequence). The CDR3 reads CAAQSNSEAFF. Here the CDR3 DNA reads TGTGCCGCACAGTCGAACTCTGAAGCTTTCTTT. Full variable domain (outside the CDR3, taken from reference TRBV7-9 and TRBJ1-1): DTGVSQNPRHKITKRGQNVTFRCDPISEHNRLYWYRQTLGQGPEFLTYFQNEAQLEKSRLLSDRFSAERPKGSFSTLEIQRTEQGDSAMYLCAAQSNSEAFFGQGTRLTVV.

The CDR3 coding sequence is TGCAGCGTTGATGGGCAGATTTCTGAAGCTTTCTTT. The encoded protein is CSVDGQISEAFF. V is TRBV29-1 and J is TRBJ1-1; D gene uncertain. V was trimmed by 3 bases and J by 6 bases, leaving 11 bases between them. The CDR3 consists of 12 residues. Germline V gene lookup returns CDR1 SQVTM and CDR2 ANQGSEA.

This chain connects TRBV5-1 to TRBJ1-3; D remains unclear. V was pared by 0 bases and J by 0 bases, with 4 bases between. The germline V gene has CDR1 SGHRS and CDR2 YFSETQ. This CDR3 spans 14 amino acids. The CDR3 bases are TGCGCCAGCAGCTTGGAGAGCTCTGGAAACACCATATATTTT. Protein: CASSLESSGNTIYF. The full variable domain, its missing parts supplied by reference TRBV5-1 and TRBJ1-3, is KAGVTQTPRYLIKTRGQQVTLSCSPISGHRSVSWYQQTPGQGLQFLFEYFSETQRNKGNFPGRFSGRQFSNSRSEMNVSTLELGDSALYLCASSLESSGNTIYFGEGSWLTVV.

This chain uses TRBV27 with TRBJ2-2; the match to TRBD2 covers 14 bases. With 4 bases clipped from V and 6 bases from J, the junction kept 7 bases outside the gene matches. The germline V gene has CDR1 MNHEY and CDR2 SMNVEV (reference sequence). The CDR3 sequence is 17 residues long. For the CDR3, the DNA is TGTGCCAGCAGTTCTTTAGGACTAGCGGGAGGAGCCGGGGAGCTGTTTTTT. Translation gives CASSSLGLAGGAGELFF.

This chain links TRBV28 with TRBJ1-5; D not certain. This CDR3 is 12 amino acids long. Germline lookup yields CDR1 MDHEN and CDR2 SYDVKM. The V end was cut by 2 bases, the J end by 7 bases, with 6 bases between. The CDR3 sequence: CASSLGPQPQHF. Here the CDR3 DNA reads TGTGCCAGCAGTTTAGGGCCACAGCCCCAGCATTTT.

As regards this clone: The junction departs from germline at one end; a sequencing error may be responsible. V and J are TRBV7-9 and TRBJ2-1; tentatively, D is TRBD2 (5 bases). Germline CDR1 and CDR2: SEHNR and FQNEAQ (reference sequence). CDR3 length equals 11 residues. The CDR3 nucleotides are TGTGCCAGCGGACTCGGCGGCCGGTGTGTCTTC. This codes for CASGLGGRCVF.

The V call is TRBV11-2, the J call TRBJ1-5, with TRBD1 identical over 8 bases. The CDR3 covers 15 residues. Germline trimming cut 1 base from V and 7 bases from J; bases unmatched to any gene: 6. Looked up from germline, CDR1 is SGHAT and CDR2 is FQNNGV. CDR3 nucleotides: TGTGCCAGCAGCTTAGGCCCGACAGGGGAACAGCCCCAGCATTTT. This encodes CASSLGPTGEQPQHF. Drawing the rest from reference TRBV11-2 and TRBJ1-5, the complete variable domain is EAGVAQSPRYKIIEKRQSVAFWCNPISGHATLYWYQQILGQGPKLLIQFQNNGVVDDSQLPKDRFSAERLKGVDSTLKIQPAKLEDSAVYLCASSLGPTGEQPQHFGDGTRLSIL.

The CDR3 bases are TGTGCCAGCAGCCAAGATAGACATACAGGGCCTAATTTCTTT. Its translation is CASSQDRHTGPNFF. This chain joins TRBV4-2 and TRBJ1-1; possible D gene TRBD1, 6 bases. Trimming took off 0 bases at V and 13 bases at J, with 18 bases between the two ends. This CDR3 is 14 amino acids long. Germline CDR1 and CDR2: LGHNA and YNFKEQ.

This chain joins TRBV2 and TRBJ1-5; D remains ambiguous. There are 15 residues in the CDR3. With 1 base removed from V and 2 bases from J, the gap between germline ends came to 9 bases. CDR1 is SNHLY and CDR2 is FYNNEI in the germline V gene. This CDR3 reads CASSEGVFGNQPQHF. In DNA, the CDR3 is TGTGCCAGCAGTGAAGGCGTGTTCGGCAATCAGCCCCAGCATTTT.

The J gene is TRBJ1-3, the V gene TRBV30; TRBD1 might be the D (5 bases). This CDR3 has 14 residues. In germline, CDR1 is GTSNPN, CDR2 SVGIG (reference sequence). Trimming cost V 4 bases and J 0 bases, with 10 bases left between them. CDR3 in amino acids: CAWNQGYSGNTIYF. DNA of the CDR3: TGTGCCTGGAACCAGGGCTACTCTGGAAACACCATATATTTT.